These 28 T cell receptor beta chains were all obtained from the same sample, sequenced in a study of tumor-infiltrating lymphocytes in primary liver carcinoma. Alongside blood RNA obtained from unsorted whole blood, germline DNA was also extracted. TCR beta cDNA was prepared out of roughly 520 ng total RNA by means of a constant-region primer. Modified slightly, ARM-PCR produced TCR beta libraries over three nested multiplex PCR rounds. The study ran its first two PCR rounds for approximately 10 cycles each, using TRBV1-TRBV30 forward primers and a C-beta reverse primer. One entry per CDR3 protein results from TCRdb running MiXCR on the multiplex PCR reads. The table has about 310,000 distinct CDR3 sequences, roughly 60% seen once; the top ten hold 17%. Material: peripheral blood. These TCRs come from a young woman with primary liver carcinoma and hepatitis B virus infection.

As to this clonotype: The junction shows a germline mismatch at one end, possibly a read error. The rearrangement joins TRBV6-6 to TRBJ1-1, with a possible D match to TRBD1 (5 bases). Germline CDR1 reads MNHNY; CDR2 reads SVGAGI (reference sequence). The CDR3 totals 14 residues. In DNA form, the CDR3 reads TGTGCCAGCAGTTACGAAGGGGTGAACACTAAAGCTTTCTTT. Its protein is CASSYEGVNTKAFF.

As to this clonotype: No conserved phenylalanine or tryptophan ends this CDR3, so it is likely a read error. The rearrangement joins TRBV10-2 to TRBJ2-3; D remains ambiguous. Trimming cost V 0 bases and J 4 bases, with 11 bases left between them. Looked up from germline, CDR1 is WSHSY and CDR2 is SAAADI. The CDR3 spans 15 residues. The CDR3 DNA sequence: TGCGCCAGCAGTGAGTCGATAGCAGCCCCAGATACGCAGTATTTA. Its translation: CASSESIAAPDTQYL.

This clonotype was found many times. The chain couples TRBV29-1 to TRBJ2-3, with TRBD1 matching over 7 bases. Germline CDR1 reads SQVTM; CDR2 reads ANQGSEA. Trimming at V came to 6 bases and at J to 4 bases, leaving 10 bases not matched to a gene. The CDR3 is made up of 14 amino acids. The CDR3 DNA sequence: TGCAGCGTCCGACAGGGACCATTTCCAGATACGCAGTATTTT. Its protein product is CSVRQGPFPDTQYF.

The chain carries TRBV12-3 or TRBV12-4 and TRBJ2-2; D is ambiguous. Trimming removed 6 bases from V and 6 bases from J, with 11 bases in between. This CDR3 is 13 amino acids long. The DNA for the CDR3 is TGTGCCAGCAGCGTGAGTTGGCCCGGGGAGCTGTTTTTT. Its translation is CASSVSWPGELFF.

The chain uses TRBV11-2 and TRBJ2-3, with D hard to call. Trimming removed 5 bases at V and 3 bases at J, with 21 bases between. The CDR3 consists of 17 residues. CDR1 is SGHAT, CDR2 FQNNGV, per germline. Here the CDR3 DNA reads TGTGCCAGCAGCCCAGGCGGTTCAGCCGGATATACAGATACGCAGTATTTT. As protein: CASSPGGSAGYTDTQYF.

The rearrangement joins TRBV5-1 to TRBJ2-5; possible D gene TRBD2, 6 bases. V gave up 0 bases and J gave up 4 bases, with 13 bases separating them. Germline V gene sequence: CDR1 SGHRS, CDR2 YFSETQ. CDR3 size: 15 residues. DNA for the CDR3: TGCGCCAGCAGCTTGGGTCCGGGAGAGGGAGAGACCCAGTACTTC. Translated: CASSLGPGEGETQYF.

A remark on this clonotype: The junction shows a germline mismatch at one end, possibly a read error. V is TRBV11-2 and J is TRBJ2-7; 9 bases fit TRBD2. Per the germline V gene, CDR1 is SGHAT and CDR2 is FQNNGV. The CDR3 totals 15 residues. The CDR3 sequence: CANSFRLAGSYEQYF. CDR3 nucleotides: TGTGCCAACAGCTTTCGTCTAGCGGGGAGCTACGAGCAGTACTTC.

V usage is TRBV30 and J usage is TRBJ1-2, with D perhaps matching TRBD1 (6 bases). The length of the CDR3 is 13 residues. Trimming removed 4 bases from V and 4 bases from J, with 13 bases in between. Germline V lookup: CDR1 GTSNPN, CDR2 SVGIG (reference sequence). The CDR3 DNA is TGTGCCTGGACGGGAAGGGGGTCCTATGGCTACACCTTC. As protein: CAWTGRGSYGYTF.

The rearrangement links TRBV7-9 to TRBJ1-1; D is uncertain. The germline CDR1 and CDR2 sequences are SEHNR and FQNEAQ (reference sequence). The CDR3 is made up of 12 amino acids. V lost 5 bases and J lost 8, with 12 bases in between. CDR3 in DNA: TGTGCCAGCAGCGTCGGGAGTGCAGAAGCTTTCTTT. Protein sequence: CASSVGSAEAFF.

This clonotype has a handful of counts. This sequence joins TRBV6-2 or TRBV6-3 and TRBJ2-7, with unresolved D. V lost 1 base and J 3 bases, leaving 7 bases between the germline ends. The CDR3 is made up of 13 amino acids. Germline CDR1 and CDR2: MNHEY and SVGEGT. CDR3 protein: CASSYLGDYEQYF. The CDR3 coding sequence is TGTGCCAGCAGTTACTTAGGAGACTACGAGCAGTACTTC.

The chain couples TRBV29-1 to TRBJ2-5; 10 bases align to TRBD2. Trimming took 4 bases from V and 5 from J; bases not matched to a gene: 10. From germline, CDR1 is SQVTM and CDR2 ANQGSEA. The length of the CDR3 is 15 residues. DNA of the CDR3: TGCAGCGTTGGGAGCCCTCTAGCGGGAGCGGAGACCCAGTACTTC. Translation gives CSVGSPLAGAETQYF.

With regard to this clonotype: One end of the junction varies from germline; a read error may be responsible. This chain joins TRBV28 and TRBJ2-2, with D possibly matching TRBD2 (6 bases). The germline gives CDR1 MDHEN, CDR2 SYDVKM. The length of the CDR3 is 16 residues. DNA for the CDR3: TGTGCCAGCAGTACCAACCGCGGGACCCCCCTCGGGGGGCTGTTTTTT. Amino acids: CASSTNRGTPLGGLFF.

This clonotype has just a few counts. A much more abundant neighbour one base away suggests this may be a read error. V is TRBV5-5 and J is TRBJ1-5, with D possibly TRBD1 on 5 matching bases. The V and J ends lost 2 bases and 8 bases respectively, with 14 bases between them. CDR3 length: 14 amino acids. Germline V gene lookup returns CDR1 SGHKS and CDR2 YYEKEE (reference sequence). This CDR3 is CASSFRDGNKPQHF. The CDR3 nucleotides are TGTGCCAGCAGCTTCCGGGACGGAAATAAGCCCCAGCATTTT.

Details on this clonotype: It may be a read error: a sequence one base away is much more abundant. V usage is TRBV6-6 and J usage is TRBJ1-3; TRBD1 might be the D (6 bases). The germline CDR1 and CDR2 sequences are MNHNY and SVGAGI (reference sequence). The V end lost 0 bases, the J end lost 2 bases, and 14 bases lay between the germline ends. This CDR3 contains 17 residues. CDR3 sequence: CASSYSDRTETGNTIYF. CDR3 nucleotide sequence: TGTGCCAGCAGTTACTCGGATCGGACAGAGACTGGAAACACCATATATTTT.

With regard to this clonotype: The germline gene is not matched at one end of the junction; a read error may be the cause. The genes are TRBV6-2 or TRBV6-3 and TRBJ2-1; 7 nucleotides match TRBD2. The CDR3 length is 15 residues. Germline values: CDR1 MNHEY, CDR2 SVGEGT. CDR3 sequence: CVSSSAGRRVDEQFF. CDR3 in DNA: TGTGTCAGCAGTTCAGCGGGACGCCGAGTTGATGAGCAGTTCTTC.

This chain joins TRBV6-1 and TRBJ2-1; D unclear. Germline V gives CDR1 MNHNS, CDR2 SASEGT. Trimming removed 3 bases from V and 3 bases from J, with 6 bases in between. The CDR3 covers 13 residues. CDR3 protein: CASSDVVYNEQFF. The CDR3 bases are TGTGCCAGCAGTGACGTAGTCTACAATGAGCAGTTCTTC.

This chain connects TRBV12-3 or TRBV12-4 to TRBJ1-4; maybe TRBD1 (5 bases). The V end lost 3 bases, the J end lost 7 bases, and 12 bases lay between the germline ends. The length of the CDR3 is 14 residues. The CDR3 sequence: CASSFHGGSEKLFF. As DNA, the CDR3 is TGTGCCAGCAGTTTTCACGGGGGGAGTGAAAAACTGTTTTTT.

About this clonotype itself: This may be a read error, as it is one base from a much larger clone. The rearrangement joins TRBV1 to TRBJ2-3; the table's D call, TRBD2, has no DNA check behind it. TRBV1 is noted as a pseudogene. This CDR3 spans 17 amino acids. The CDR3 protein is CTSGGLVGGECTDTQYF. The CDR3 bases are TGCACCAGCGGGGGACTAGTGGGAGGTGAATGCACAGATACGCAGTATTTT.

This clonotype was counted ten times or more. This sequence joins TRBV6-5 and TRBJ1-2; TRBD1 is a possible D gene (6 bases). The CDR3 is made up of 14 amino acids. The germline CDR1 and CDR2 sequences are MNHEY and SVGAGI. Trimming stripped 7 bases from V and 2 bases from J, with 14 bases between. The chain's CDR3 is CASISRGLNYGYTF. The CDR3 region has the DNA TGTGCCAGCATCTCCAGGGGTCTGAACTATGGCTACACCTTC.

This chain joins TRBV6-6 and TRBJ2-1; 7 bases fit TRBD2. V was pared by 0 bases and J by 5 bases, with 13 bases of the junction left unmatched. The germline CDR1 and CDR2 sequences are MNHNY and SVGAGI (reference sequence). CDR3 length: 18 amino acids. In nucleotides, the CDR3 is TGTGCCAGCAGTTACTCACTTTCGGCTAGCGGACATAACAATGAGCAGTTCTTC. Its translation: CASSYSLSASGHNNEQFF.

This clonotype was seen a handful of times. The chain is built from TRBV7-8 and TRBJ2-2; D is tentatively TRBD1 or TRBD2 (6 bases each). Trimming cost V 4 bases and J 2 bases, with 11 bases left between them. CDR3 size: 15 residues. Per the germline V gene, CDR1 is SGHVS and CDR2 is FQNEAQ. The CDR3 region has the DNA TGTGCCAGCAGCTCCGGGGGCTCTAACACCGGGGAGCTGTTTTTT. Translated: CASSSGGSNTGELFF.

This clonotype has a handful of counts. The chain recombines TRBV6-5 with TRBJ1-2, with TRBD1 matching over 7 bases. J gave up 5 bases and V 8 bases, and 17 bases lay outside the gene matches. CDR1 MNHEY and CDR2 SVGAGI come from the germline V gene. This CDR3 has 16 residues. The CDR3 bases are TGTGCCAGCGCCGGGATGTTCTTGGGGACAGATTATGGCTACACCTTC. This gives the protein CASAGMFLGTDYGYTF.

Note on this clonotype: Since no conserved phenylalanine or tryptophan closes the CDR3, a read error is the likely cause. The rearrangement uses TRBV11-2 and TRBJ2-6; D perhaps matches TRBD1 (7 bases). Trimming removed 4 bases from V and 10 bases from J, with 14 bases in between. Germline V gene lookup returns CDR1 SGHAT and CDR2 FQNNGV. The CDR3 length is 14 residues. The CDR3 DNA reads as TGTGCCAGCAGCTCAGCGGCAGGGGGGAACGTCCTGACTATC. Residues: CASSSAAGGNVLTI.

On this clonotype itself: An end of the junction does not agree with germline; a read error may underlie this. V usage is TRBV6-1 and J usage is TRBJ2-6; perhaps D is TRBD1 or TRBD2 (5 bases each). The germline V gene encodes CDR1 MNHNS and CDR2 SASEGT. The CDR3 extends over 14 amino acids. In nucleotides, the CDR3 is TGTGCCAGCAGTGAAGCTCCCGGGGCCAACGTCCAGACTTTC. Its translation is CASSEAPGANVQTF.

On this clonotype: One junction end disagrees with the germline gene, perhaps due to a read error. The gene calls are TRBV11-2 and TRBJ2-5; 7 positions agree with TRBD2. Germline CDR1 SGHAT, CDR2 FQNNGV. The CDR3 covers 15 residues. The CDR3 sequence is CASSLALTRREIQYF. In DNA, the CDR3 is TGTGCCAGCAGCTTAGCCTTGACTAGGCGGGAGATCCAGTATTTC.

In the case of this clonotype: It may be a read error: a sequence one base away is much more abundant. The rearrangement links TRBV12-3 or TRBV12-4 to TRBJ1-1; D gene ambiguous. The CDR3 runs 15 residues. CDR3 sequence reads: CASQEALPRLSEASF. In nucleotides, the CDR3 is TGTGCCAGCCAGGAGGCCCTTCCAAGGCTTTCTGAAGCTTCCTTT.

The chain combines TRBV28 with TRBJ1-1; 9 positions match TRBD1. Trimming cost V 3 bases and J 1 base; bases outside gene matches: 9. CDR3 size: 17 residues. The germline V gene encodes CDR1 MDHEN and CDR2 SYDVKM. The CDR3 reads CASSLTGGNLRNTEAFF. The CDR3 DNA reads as TGTGCCAGCAGTTTGACAGGGGGTAATTTGAGGAACACTGAAGCTTTCTTT.

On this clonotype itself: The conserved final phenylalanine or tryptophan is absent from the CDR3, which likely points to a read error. The CDR3 here is CGSSSSFDSGSPYEQYL. For the CDR3, the DNA is TGTGGCAGCAGCTCTAGCTTCGATAGCGGGAGTCCATACGAGCAGTACCTC. The genes are TRBV7-8 and TRBJ2-7; 9 positions agree with TRBD2. Germline assignment: CDR1 SGHVS and CDR2 FQNEAQ. The CDR3 is 17 residues long.